This T cell receptor (beta chain) was documented in a study of T cells in Graves' hyperthyroidism and ophthalmopathy. Study-level findings and limits: Most thyroid clonotypes with frequency above 0.001 were detected in blood. Ophthalmopathy prediction by the model preceded onset by a median roughly 6 months.

Each person with ophthalmopathy scored at least 3 on the Clinical Activity Score, reached NOSPECS grade 4 or higher, and had been ill under 3 months. The PBMCs were taken from 10 ml of fresh peripheral blood. The investigators amplified TCR beta CDR3 regions from RNA transcripts. A set of HTBI primers served as the primers for a first-round RT-PCR of the TCR CDR3. TCRdb used MiXCR to reprocess the multiplex PCR reads, holding one entry per CDR3 protein. Here the sample spans roughly 280,000 distinct CDR3 sequences, over 15% being singletons. This clonotype was detected many times. The antigen is undetermined. This CDR3 contains 14 residues. CDR1 and CDR2 from the germline V gene are DFQATT and SNEGSKA (reference sequence). Trimming left V 3 bases short and J 4 bases short, with 13 bases between.

This TCR came from a woman aged 55-70 years with Graves' ophthalmopathy. Source material: blood. The chain employs TRBV20-1 and TRBJ1-5; TRBD1 might be the D (5 bases). The CDR3: CSARQQGANQPQHF. The CDR3 DNA is TGCAGTGCTAGGCAACAAGGGGCGAATCAGCCCCAGCATTTT.